This TCR beta chain was documented in a study of T cell repertoires in cytomegalovirus infection. In TCRdb, the reads were re-called with MiXCR into one record per CDR3 protein. This sample has a few hundred thousand distinct CDR3 sequences, with more than 40% found just once. This clonotype was detected a few times. Its antigen remains unidentified. Germline trimming cut 7 bases from V and 3 bases from J; bases unmatched to any gene: 6. The CDR3 runs 13 residues. This sequence originates from a human donor in good health (CMV status not recorded). Some clones in this sample may be carry-over from other donors' samples. The chain links TRBV12-3 or TRBV12-4 to TRBJ2-7; 7 bases match TRBD1. Sequenced material: cultured PBMCs, taken from culture after CMV antigen stimulation. Written as DNA, the CDR3 is TGTGCCAGCACCCGGGACAGCCTCTACGAGCAGTACTTC. Encoded protein: CASTRDSLYEQYF.